This T cell receptor beta chain came from a study of shared clonotypes between healthy human individuals. The wider study: The people who gave samples were a couple of women and a few men aged 18 to 49.

V gave up 6 bases and J gave up 8 bases; unmatched junction bases: 6. There are 13 residues in the CDR3. Germline-derived CDR1 and CDR2 are MDHEN and SYDVKM. Researchers drew on roughly 100 million PBMCs for genomic DNA from unsorted samples. Only in-frame clones appear in the TCRdb table, and some are missing; sequencing was by immunoSEQ multiplex PCR. The profile shows about 500,000 clones, about 74% of them singletons. The chain has TRBV28 and TRBJ1-2, with TRBD1 matching 10 bases. Material for sequencing was PBMCs. The TCR sequence derives from a woman in her thirties or forties in good health. Some clones in this sample may be carry-over from other donors' samples. The CDR3, as DNA: TGTGCCAGCAGGACCGGACAGGGGGGAGGCTACACCTTC. The encoded protein is CASRTGQGGGYTF.